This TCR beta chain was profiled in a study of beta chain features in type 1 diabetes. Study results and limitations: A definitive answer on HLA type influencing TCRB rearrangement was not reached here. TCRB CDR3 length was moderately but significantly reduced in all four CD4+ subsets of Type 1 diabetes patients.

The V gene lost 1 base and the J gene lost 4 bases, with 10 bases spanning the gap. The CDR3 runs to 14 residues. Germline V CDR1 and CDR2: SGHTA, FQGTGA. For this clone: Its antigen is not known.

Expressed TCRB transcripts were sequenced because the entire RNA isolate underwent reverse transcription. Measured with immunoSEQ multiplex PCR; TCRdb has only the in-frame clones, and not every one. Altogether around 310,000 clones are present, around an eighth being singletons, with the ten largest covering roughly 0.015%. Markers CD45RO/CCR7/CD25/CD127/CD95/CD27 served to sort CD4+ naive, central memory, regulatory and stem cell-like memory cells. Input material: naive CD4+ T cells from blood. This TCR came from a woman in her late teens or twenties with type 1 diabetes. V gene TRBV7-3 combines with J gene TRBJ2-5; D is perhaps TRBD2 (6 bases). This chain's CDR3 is CASSLNGGPETQYF. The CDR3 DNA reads TGTGCCAGCAGCTTAAATGGAGGGCCAGAGACCCAGTACTTC.